This T cell receptor beta chain comes out of a study of Ad26.COV2.S vaccination and SARS-CoV-2 variants (dated by TCRdb to the early 2020s). Broadly, across the study: Donors in the vaccine arm were drawn from COV1001, a multicentre, randomized, double-blind, placebo-controlled phase I-IIa trial testing Ad26.COV2.S in healthy adults. Dosing of Ad26.COV2.S was intramuscular, at either 5x10^10 or 1x10^11 viral particles, delivered as one shot or as two shots spaced 56 days apart. A total of roughly 32 samples were included in the TCR-sequenced set, comprising 19 Ad26.COV2.S vaccine recipients, 5 placebo recipients and 8 SARS-CoV-2 convalescent individuals. Trial participants were randomized into five groups of five: low-dose or high-dose Ad26.COV2.S given once or twice, or placebo on both occasions. Investigators did not know the trial group allocation while performing experiments and assessing outcomes. The specificity and breadth of SARS-CoV-2-reactive T cell receptors after Ad26.COV2.S vaccination were assessed by TCRbeta repertoire sequencing.

In the case of this clone: The clone's antigen remains unknown. Base qualities are not recorded, but no much larger clone differs from it by a single base.

The CDR3 starts with the cysteine, ends with the phenylalanine, and has 16 residues. Only CDR3 DNA is held: 48 bases, read in frame from base 1. In the germline V gene, CDR1 corresponds to SGHTA and CDR2 to FQGNSA. For this chain, trimming is 3 bases at the V end and 1 base at the J end, and the number of junction bases without a gene match is 7. General study outcomes and caveats: Vaccine and placebo recipients had comparable non-spike TCR breadth, which fits with the vaccine containing only spike. It was noted by the authors that total T cell responses may have been underestimated by the TCR breadth and depth analyses. Higher spike-specific TCR breadth was observed in Ad26.COV2.S recipients than in placebo recipients (P = 0.0014). After vaccination, substantial breadth of spike-specific CD8+ and CD4+ T cell responses was reported. Comparing responses between vaccine doses or regimens was not something the study was powered to do.

Read against the paper, the sample's treatment or condition label means: around 19 received Ad26.COV2.S at low or high dose, single or two shots; about 5 received placebo; per-sample allocation not given. Repertoires of vaccine and placebo recipients were sequenced from samples collected on day 63 after the first injection. In Cohort 1b, some 25 adults aged 18-55 years were enrolled at a single site in Boston, USA, between 29 July and 7 August 2020. Ad26.COV2.S was a replication-incompetent adenovirus type 26 vector expressing a prefusion-stabilized SARS-CoV-2 spike protein from the original Wuhan strain. The immunoSEQ Assay was the method used to sequence TCRbeta CDR3 regions. After extraction, genomic DNA underwent amplification by bias-controlled multiplex PCR, followed by high-throughput sequencing. The original methods were these. To quantify the absolute abundance of every unique TCRbeta CDR3 region, sequences were collapsed and filtered. Usable DNA was measured by amplifying reference genes present in all nucleated cells, and TCRbeta template counts were normalized to that usable DNA to estimate T cell fraction. Repertoire TCRs were annotated as SARS-CoV-2-specific when V gene, CDR3 amino acid sequence and J gene were exactly matched to a known reactive TCR set. The reference SARS-CoV-2 TCR set was obtained from MIRA and was filtered for enrichment in COVID-19-positive ImmuneCODE repertoires, whereby public or cross-reactive TCRs were removed. Using the MIRA antigens, annotated TCRs were further analysed by specific ORF or by position within an ORF. Breadth was defined as annotated unique rearrangements over total unique productive rearrangements; depth was the summed frequency of those rearrangements. Group comparisons of TCR breadth used two-sided Wilcoxon rank-sum tests. The table comes from immuneACCESS by way of TCRdb, which keeps in-frame sequences with V and J called. Part of the clones is missing from these tables; in studies checked, under half for an unresolved V gene and the rest for unknown reasons. The D gene and trimming were derived from the DNA, and the V and J assignments and clone size from that table. In this sample the table shows nearly 400,000 clones, 75% to 90% of which occur a single time. 1.9% of the sample rests with the top ten.

The sample in question was peripheral blood, obtained in a trial of Ad26.COV2.S vaccine versus placebo. Here the chain combines TRBV7-2 and TRBJ2-3; 7 central nucleotides agree with TRBD2. The origin of this receptor is a person between 18 and 65 years old who received the Ad26.COV2.S COVID-19 vaccine or a placebo. The CDR3 is CASSLFSAGGTDTQYF. The DNA sequence is TGTGCCAGCAGCTTGTTTTCGGCGGGGGGCACAGATACGCAGTATTTT.